Shown below are 18 T cell receptor beta chains from a single sample sequenced in a study of chemoradiotherapy in HPV16-positive cancers. Some clones are missing from TCRdb's copy, which holds only in-frame ones; the method was immunoSEQ multiplex PCR. This table has roughly 34,000 clones, roughly 77% appearing once. The source material was blood, sampled from a patient who underwent chemoradiotherapy. Receptors were obtained from a human donor with HPV-associated anogenital cancer.

The J gene is TRBJ1-1, the V gene TRBV7-9, with D possibly being TRBD1 (5 bases). Germline V gene data show CDR1 as SEHNR and CDR2 as FQNEAQ (reference sequence). Trimming left V 5 bases short and J 5 bases short, with 21 bases between. CDR3 length equals 16 residues. The CDR3 is CASSPIQGRGGTEAFF. For the CDR3, the DNA is TGTGCCAGCAGCCCAATCCAGGGACGGGGGGGGACTGAAGCTTTCTTT.

This clone appeared a single time. This chain connects TRBV2 to TRBJ1-2; D remains ambiguous. The germline CDR1 and CDR2 sequences are SNHLY and FYNNEI. V was shortened by 3 bases and J by 1 base, with 9 bases between the two germline ends. The CDR3 extends over 14 amino acids. CDR3: CASSEAPVNYGYTF. Here the CDR3 DNA reads TGTGCCAGCAGTGAGGCGCCCGTTAACTATGGCTACACCTTC.

This chain joins TRBV13 and TRBJ1-1; 12 bases line up with TRBD1. In germline, CDR1 is PRHDT, CDR2 FYEKMQ (reference sequence). Trimming cost V 6 bases and J 8 bases; bases outside gene matches: 7. There are 14 residues in the CDR3. Here the CDR3 DNA reads TGTGCCAGCAGAGAGAGGGGGACAGGGGGCGAAGCTTTCTTT. Translating gives CASRERGTGGEAFF.

The chain recombines TRBV19 with TRBJ1-5, with D possibly matching TRBD1 (5 bases). The CDR3 extends over 15 amino acids. Germline V CDR1 and CDR2: LNHDA, SQIVND (reference sequence). Deletions cut 1 base from V and 1 base from J, with 8 bases between. DNA for the CDR3: TGTGCCAGTAGTATAGGAGGGGAGAGCAATCAGCCCCAGCATTTT. Translated: CASSIGGESNQPQHF.

This chain connects TRBV15 to TRBJ1-1; the D is unclear. The CDR3 is 14 amino acids. Trimming took 0 bases from V and 7 from J, leaving 12 bases between them. Germline V gene lookup returns CDR1 LNHNV and CDR2 YYDKDF (reference sequence). The CDR3 loop reads CATSRDLGGFEAFF. CDR3 DNA: TGTGCCACCAGCAGAGATCTAGGAGGTTTTGAAGCTTTCTTT.

The rearrangement uses TRBV7-3 and TRBJ2-5; no firm D call. Per the germline V gene, CDR1 is SGHTA and CDR2 is FQGTGA. The length of the CDR3 is 13 residues. The V and J ends lost 2 bases and 3 bases respectively, with 7 bases between them. The CDR3 DNA reads TGTGCCAGCAGCTTAGATCCTAAAGAGACCCAGTACTTC. It specifies CASSLDPKETQYF.

This chain links TRBV2 with TRBJ2-1; possible D gene TRBD1, 5 bases. Between the trimmed V and J ends, which lost 7 bases and 0 bases, there was a span of 13 bases. The germline CDR1 and CDR2 sequences are SNHLY and FYNNEI. The CDR3 covers 15 residues. The CDR3 coding sequence is TGTGCCAGCACGCCGGACATTCGCTCCTACAATGAGCAGTTCTTC. This sequence encodes CASTPDIRSYNEQFF.

The chain has TRBV7-9 and TRBJ2-2; 9 bases fit TRBD2. Germline V gene sequence: CDR1 SEHNR, CDR2 FQNEAQ (reference sequence). The CDR3 is 15 amino acids. V lost 5 bases to trimming and J lost 2 bases; unmatched junction nucleotides: 3. DNA for the CDR3: TGTGCCAGCAGCCGAGCGGGGGGCAACACCGGGGAGCTGTTTTTT. Protein: CASSRAGGNTGELFF. Together with reference TRBV7-9 and TRBJ2-2, the CDR3 gives the full variable domain: DTGVSQNPRHKITKRGQNVTFRCDPISEHNRLYWYRQTLGQGPEFLTYFQNEAQLEKSRLLSDRFSAERPKGSFSTLEIQRTEQGDSAMYLCASSRAGGNTGELFFGEGSRLTVL.

This clone was found once. V usage is TRBV11-3 and J usage is TRBJ2-5; no clear D. Trimming shortened V by 3 bases and J by 5 bases, and 7 bases separated the two germline ends. Germline-derived CDR1 and CDR2 are SGHNT and YENEEA. This CDR3 has 12 amino acids. This CDR3 reads CASSLDGETQYF. CDR3 in DNA: TGTGCCAGCAGCTTGGATGGGGAGACCCAGTACTTC.

The chain employs TRBV7-2 and TRBJ2-4; D ambiguous. CDR3 length: 15 amino acids. The V gene's germline CDR1 is SGHTA and CDR2 FQGNSA. V lost 1 base, J lost 0 bases, and 7 bases lay in between. The CDR3 reads CASSLGPTAKNIQYF. CDR3 coding DNA: TGTGCCAGCAGCTTAGGCCCGACAGCCAAAAACATTCAGTACTTC.

The chain recombines TRBV15 with TRBJ2-7; tentative D call: TRBD2 (6 bases). The length of the CDR3 is 14 residues. The V and J ends lost 3 bases and 1 base respectively, with 10 bases between them. Germline V lookup: CDR1 LNHNV, CDR2 YYDKDF (reference sequence). The CDR3 sequence is CATSRGLTSYEQYF. In DNA form, the CDR3 reads TGTGCCACCAGCAGGGGACTGACGTCCTACGAGCAGTACTTC.

The rearrangement uses TRBV27 and TRBJ1-1; 9 bases are a match to TRBD1. Germline-derived CDR1 and CDR2 are MNHEY and SMNVEV (reference sequence). The CDR3 runs 14 residues. V lost 8 bases, J lost 8 bases, and 12 bases stayed unmatched. The CDR3 sequence is CASGRGTGRSEAFF. The CDR3 DNA is TGTGCCAGCGGACGCGGGACAGGGCGCTCAGAAGCTTTCTTT.

The chain carries TRBV5-8 and TRBJ2-3; perhaps TRBD1 as D (6 bases). The length of the CDR3 is 14 residues. Germline V gene sequence: CDR1 SGHTS, CDR2 YDEGEE. V shed 3 bases and J shed 1 base, with 9 bases lying between them. The CDR3 region has the DNA TGTGCCAGCAGCTGGTACAGGGGCACAGATACGCAGTATTTT. Protein: CASSWYRGTDTQYF.

This chain links TRBV5-4 with TRBJ1-6; D perhaps matches TRBD1 (5 bases). CDR3 length: 17 amino acids. The V end lost 4 bases, the J end lost 3 bases, and 17 bases lay between the germline ends. Germline V gives CDR1 SGHNT, CDR2 YYREEE (reference sequence). CDR3 DNA sequence: TGTGCCAGCAGCGTGGGGGGAGGGGCCATCTATAATTCACCCCTCCACTTT. It yields the protein CASSVGGGAIYNSPLHF.

In its sample, this clone was seen a few times. This chain links TRBV7-3 with TRBJ1-1; unclear D gene. V shed 2 bases and J shed 2 bases, with 6 bases lying between them. Per germline, CDR1 SGHTA and CDR2 FQGTGA. The CDR3 contains 13 residues. The CDR3 sequence: CASSLLGNTEAFF. The CDR3 nucleotides are TGTGCCAGCAGCTTATTAGGAAACACTGAAGCTTTCTTT.

This clone appeared a few times. This chain connects TRBV15 to TRBJ1-5; D is undetermined. V was cut by 1 base and J by 3 bases, with 13 bases left in between. Germline V gene data show CDR1 as LNHNV and CDR2 as YYDKDF (reference sequence). The CDR3 has 16 amino acids. The CDR3 nucleotides are TGTGCCACCAGCAGAGCCCTCCAGAGGGACAATCAGCCCCAGCATTTT. Its protein product is CATSRALQRDNQPQHF.

V and J are TRBV11-3 and TRBJ2-6; 11 bases are a match to TRBD1. The CDR3 has 16 amino acids. V lost 3 bases, J lost 2 bases, and 0 bases stayed unmatched. Germline CDR1 and CDR2: SGHNT and YENEEA. The CDR3 nucleotides are TGTGCCAGCAGCTTGGGACAGGGGGCTGGGGCCAACGTCCTGACTTTC. This sequence encodes CASSLGQGAGANVLTF.

In this sample, this clone turned up once. The CDR3 coding sequence is TGTGCCAGCAGCTTAGTAGGGGGGGGACTAACTGAGCAGTTCTTC. Its translation is CASSLVGGGLTEQFF. This chain joins TRBV7-6 and TRBJ2-1, with D possibly being TRBD2 (7 bases). Germline V lookup: CDR1 SGHVS, CDR2 FNYEAQ. The length of the CDR3 is 15 residues. The V and J ends lost 1 base and 9 bases respectively, with 16 bases between them.